This T cell receptor (beta chain) came from a study of glioma-infiltrating T cells. General observations from the study: Very few CDR3 sequences were shared between tissue and blood. Gliomas, especially low-grade, showed above-expected tissue-blood divergence; non-neoplastic patients showed below.

This clonotype appeared many times. What it binds is unknown. TCR alpha and beta CDR3 regions were amplified from RNA using iRepertoire nested multiplex PCR. A single record per CDR3 protein comes from TCRdb applying MiXCR to the multiplex PCR reads. The sample includes approximately 110,000 distinct CDR3 sequences, roughly 23% of them seen just once. The germline V gene has CDR1 MNHEY and CDR2 SMNVEV (reference sequence). V shed 6 bases, J shed 8 bases, and the junction held 8 bases outside the gene matches. CDR3 length: 13 residues. This chain connects TRBV27 to TRBJ1-2; 8 bases align to TRBD1. This clonotype originated in a human donor with low-grade glioma or glioblastoma, undergoing nonglioma brain surgery, or in good health (not recorded which). Sequences were obtained from glioma tissue, nonneoplastic brain tissue, or PBMCs (not recorded which). CDR3 amino acids: CASSPGQGRGYTF. In DNA form, the CDR3 reads TGTGCCAGCAGCCCTGGACAGGGAAGAGGCTACACCTTC.